This TCR beta chain was recorded in a study of cytomegalovirus exposure and HLA in healthy donors. Measured with immunoSEQ multiplex PCR; TCRdb has only the in-frame clones, and not every one. The table shows around 250,000 clones, with nearly 90% occurring only once. Comment on this clone: Its antigen is unknown.

The germline gives CDR1 LNHDA, CDR2 SQIVND (reference sequence). The length of the CDR3 is 18 residues. V dropped 10 bases and J dropped 1 base, with 29 bases sitting between them. Findings and caveats of the study: In vitro work confirmed that a few CMV-associated chains recognize CMV antigens.

The sequence derives from a woman between 18 and 29 years old in good health and CMV-seronegative. Material: PBMCs. The chain links TRBV19 to TRBJ2-7; D is possibly TRBD1 (6 bases). The CDR3 loop is CATHSNKQGQRGSYEQYV. DNA of the CDR3: TGTGCCACACACTCGAATAAACAGGGTCAAAGGGGGTCCTACGAGCAGTACGTC.